This entry features one T cell receptor (beta chain) sequence. Its antigen remains unknown. Germline V gene sequence: CDR1 SGHVS, CDR2 FNYEAQ. The V end was cut by 1 base, the J end by 2 bases, with 27 bases between. The length of the CDR3 is 22 residues. Stability required unchanged lesions during the previous 6 months. No patient showed confetti depigmentation, a clinical sign of active disease. TCRdb's copy holds only in-frame clones and misses some; the assay was immunoSEQ multiplex PCR. Among 40,000 to 45,000 clones listed, about nine tenths were seen once. This entry is derived from a study of resident and recirculating memory T cells in vitiligo. Across the study: No cells were sorted; samples were homogenized just before genomic DNA extraction. Study-wide points: Non-conserved TCRs across sites and patients suggested distinct clones per lesion.

V usage is TRBV7-6 and J usage is TRBJ2-6; TRBD2 is a possible D gene (7 bases). This receptor was taken from a male donor with vitiligo. Sequenced input: blood. DNA for the CDR3: TGTGCCAGCAGCTTAGTGTTCTTTATTGGGGGGGCCCCTACCACTGGGGCCAACGTCCTGACTTTC. Translated: CASSLVFFIGGAPTTGANVLTF.